The rows below give T cell receptor beta chains drawn from one sample of a study of shared clonotypes between healthy human individuals. Some clones are missing from TCRdb's copy, which holds only in-frame ones; the method was immunoSEQ multiplex PCR. The table has approximately 700,000 clones, around three quarters seen once. Sequenced input: memory CD4+ T cells sorted from blood. Receptor source: a woman aged 25-40 years in good health. The CDR3 runs from the conserved cysteine through the conserved F or W. Each record gives: D gene, clone size, V gene, J gene, CDR3 DNA, CDR3 protein. D genes are given only for firm matches. The size of a clone is reported for some rows only, either as once, few or many, or as a class for expanded clones.

>TRBD1|once|TRBV7-6|TRBJ2-3
TGTGCCAGCAGCTCCTCCGGTCCCGGACAGGGGGACCGGGCGCAGTATTTT
CASSSSGPGQGDRAQYF
>-|-|TRBV2|TRBJ2-1
TGTGCCAGCAGGCCATCCTTTGGATTCAATGAGCAGTTCTTC
CASRPSFGFNEQFF
>-|-|TRBV28|TRBJ1-5
TGTGCCAGCAGTCCGCTACGACAGAGTTATCAGCCCCAGCATTTT
CASSPLRQSYQPQHF
>-|-|TRBV27|TRBJ1-2
TGTGCCAGCAGTCAGCTTGGCTATGGCTACACCTTC
CASSQLGYGYTF
>TRBD1|-|TRBV6-6|TRBJ2-1
TGTGCCAGCAGCCGGACAGGGAGCTCCTACAATGAGCAGTTCTTC
CASSRTGSSYNEQFF
>TRBD2|-|TRBV28|TRBJ2-5
TGTGCCAGCAGTTTGGGGCTAGCGGGAGTACTAGGAGAGACCCAGTACTTC
CASSLGLAGVLGETQYF
>TRBD1|-|TRBV6-5|TRBJ1-5
TGTGCCAGCAGGGACAGGAATCAGCCCCAGCATTTT
CASRDRNQPQHF
>TRBD2|-|TRBV7-9|TRBJ2-5
TGTGCCTTAAGGCCAGGGACTAGCGCCCAAGAGACCCAGTACTTC
CALRPGTSAQETQYF
>TRBD1|-|TRBV28|TRBJ1-2
TGTGCCAGCCGCCCCGAAGGACAGGGGGCAAAAGGCTACACCTTC
CASRPEGQGAKGYTF
>-|-|TRBV6-1|TRBJ2-3
TGTGCCACGTCCCAAGGCGCCACAGATACGCAGTATTTT
CATSQGATDTQYF
>-|once|TRBV6-5|TRBJ2-1
TGTGCCACCCTTACCGGGAATCGCTACAATGAGCAGTTCTTC
CATLTGNRYNEQFF
>TRBD2|-|TRBV27|TRBJ2-7
TGTGCCAGCAGGACTAGCGGGAGGGCTGGGTACGAGCAGTACTTC
CASRTSGRAGYEQYF
>-|-|TRBV7-2|TRBJ1-5
TGTGCCAGCAGCTTAGTGGGGGGCGGCAATCAGCCCCAGCATTTT
CASSLVGGGNQPQHF
>-|-|TRBV10-3|TRBJ1-6
TGTGCCATCAGTCAGGGTGATTCACCCCTCCACTTT
CAISQGDSPLHF
>TRBD2|many|TRBV25-1|TRBJ2-1
TGTGCCAGCAGTGCCCAGCGGGAGGGCCCGTATGATGAGCAGTTCTTC
CASSAQREGPYDEQFF
>-|-|TRBV5-1|TRBJ2-2
TGCGCCAGCACCATGGGGGTAGACACCGGGGAGCTGTTTTTT
CASTMGVDTGELFF
>TRBD2|-|TRBV19|TRBJ2-1
TGTGCCAGTGGGGTGGGACTAGCGGGATACAATGAGCAGTTCTTC
CASGVGLAGYNEQFF
>-|-|TRBV7-9|TRBJ2-7
TGTGCCAGCAGCTTCCAATCGGTCGGGGATAATTACGAGCAGTACTTC
CASSFQSVGDNYEQYF
>-|-|TRBV5-4|TRBJ2-1
TGTGCCAGCAGCTTGATGGAGCGCAATGAGCAGTTCTTC
CASSLMERNEQFF
>-|-|TRBV7-9|TRBJ1-2
TGTGCCAGCAGCCCCTCCCCAGGAGGGGAGGTCTATGGCTACACCTTC
CASSPSPGGEVYGYTF